Listed here are 10 T cell receptor beta chains from one sample, sequenced in a study of memory CD4+ T cells and cytomegalovirus serostatus. The table came from immunoSEQ multiplex PCR; TCRdb's copy has only in-frame clones and leaves some out. The sample yields about 61,000 clones, 82% seen once. Single viable CD3+CD4+CD8-CD45RO+ cells were sorted as the memory CD4+ T cells. Material for sequencing was memory CD4+ T cells from blood. Receptor source: an adult in good health and CMV-seronegative.

The J gene is TRBJ2-5, the V gene TRBV19; 13 bases match TRBD2. Trimming at V came to 3 bases and at J to 3 bases, leaving 4 bases not matched to a gene. CDR3 length equals 16 residues. Germline CDR1 reads LNHDA; CDR2 reads SQIVND (reference sequence). Written as DNA, the CDR3 is TGTGCCAGTAGTATGGTGGGACTAGCGGGGAAAGAGACCCAGTACTTC. This translates into CASSMVGLAGKETQYF. The full variable domain, in which reference TRBV19 and TRBJ2-5 provide the parts outside the CDR3, is DGGITQSPKYLFRKEGQNVTLSCEQNLNHDAMYWYRQDPGQGLRLIYYSQIVNDFQKGDIAEGYSVSREKKESFPLTVTSAQKNPTAFYLCASSMVGLAGKETQYFGPGTRLLVL.

The J gene is TRBJ1-1, the V gene TRBV20-1; D not resolved. CDR1 and CDR2 from the germline V gene are DFQATT and SNEGSKA (reference sequence). The CDR3 runs to 11 residues. The DNA for the CDR3 is TGCAGCCCTCACTTGGCCACTGAAGCTTTCTTT. It translates to CSPHLATEAFF.

This clone was observed once. The sample has other DNA sequences that encode this CDR3 too. The V gene is TRBV28, the J gene TRBJ2-5; 9 bases are a match to TRBD1. Germline V gives CDR1 MDHEN, CDR2 SYDVKM. The trim removed 3 bases at V and 2 bases at J, leaving 1 base unmatched. CDR3 length equals 14 residues. CDR3 in DNA: TGTGCCAGCAGTTTCGACAGGGGGCAAGAGACCCAGTACTTC. Residues: CASSFDRGQETQYF.

CDR3 DNA: TGCGCCAGCAGCCAAGCGGGAGTGACCGGGGAGCTGTTTTTT. Translation: CASSQAGVTGELFF. The chain joins TRBV5-1 to TRBJ2-2; 8 nucleotides match TRBD2. V was clipped by 4 bases and J by 5 bases; unmatched bases: 4. The germline V gene encodes CDR1 SGHRS and CDR2 YFSETQ. The CDR3 runs to 14 residues. The variable domain in full, completed from reference TRBV5-1 and TRBJ2-2, reads KAGVTQTPRYLIKTRGQQVTLSCSPISGHRSVSWYQQTPGQGLQFLFEYFSETQRNKGNFPGRFSGRQFSNSRSEMNVSTLELGDSALYLCASSQAGVTGELFFGEGSRLTVL.

The V call is TRBV10-2, the J call TRBJ2-4, with 8 bases aligning to TRBD1. Per germline, CDR1 WSHSY and CDR2 SAAADI. This CDR3 contains 14 residues. The V and J ends lost 5 bases and 6 bases, in that order; junction bases with no gene match: 6. CDR3 bases: TGCGCCAGCAGTCCTACAGGGGGGAGAAACATTCAGTACTTC. It specifies CASSPTGGRNIQYF.

V and J are TRBV11-3 and TRBJ1-2; tentative D call: TRBD1 (5 bases). Looked up from germline, CDR1 is SGHNT and CDR2 is YENEEA. V gave up 5 bases and J gave up 0 bases, with 16 bases separating them. The CDR3 extends over 16 amino acids. The CDR3: CASSPQEGHPNYGYTF. CDR3 nucleotides: TGTGCCAGCAGCCCCCAGGAGGGGCATCCTAACTATGGCTACACCTTC.

The chain couples TRBV30 to TRBJ1-2; D ambiguous. Per the germline V gene, CDR1 is GTSNPN and CDR2 is SVGIG (reference sequence). The CDR3 covers 13 residues. V was shortened by 0 bases and J by 4 bases, with 9 bases between the two germline ends. The CDR3 spells CAWSVQLSYGYTF. CDR3 nucleotides: TGTGCCTGGAGTGTACAACTGAGCTATGGCTACACCTTC.

The rearrangement links TRBV28 to TRBJ2-7, with D hard to call. Between the trimmed V and J ends, which lost 6 bases and 5 bases, there was a span of 11 bases. This CDR3 has 12 residues. Germline V gene data show CDR1 as MDHEN and CDR2 as SYDVKM. CDR3 sequence (DNA): TGTGCCAGCAGCACAATGCGACACGAGCAGTACTTC. This encodes CASSTMRHEQYF.

This sequence joins TRBV4-1 and TRBJ2-1; 16 bases agree with TRBD2. This CDR3 comprises 18 residues. Germline CDR1 and CDR2: MGHRA and YSYEKL. V lost 1 base and J lost 4; bases outside the gene matches: 4. CDR3 amino acids: CASSQGGTSGGAYNEQFF. The CDR3, as DNA: TGCGCCAGCAGCCAAGGAGGGACTAGCGGGGGGGCGTACAATGAGCAGTTCTTC.

The chain is built from TRBV30 and TRBJ1-2; no clear D gene. V lost 2 bases and J lost 5, with 9 bases in between. The germline V gene has CDR1 GTSNPN and CDR2 SVGIG (reference sequence). The CDR3 loop spans 12 amino acids. CDR3 bases: TGTGCCTGGAGTCTGGGGATATATGGCTACACCTTC. Translation: CAWSLGIYGYTF.